This is a list of T cell receptor beta chains from one sample in a study of blood T cell repertoires in COVID-19. Data came from immunoSEQ multiplex PCR; TCRdb stores just in-frame clones and leaves some out. The table shows 97,000 or so clones, with 78% occurring only once. The sample consisted of peripheral blood. The receptors derive from a man aged 60 to 75 with active or convalescent COVID-19. Both conserved end residues are part of each CDR3. A D gene is named only where the DNA matches it firmly. Clone size appears in some rows only: once, few, many, or a class for an expanded clone.

TRBJ2-2 TRBV29-1 . TRBD1 CSGQGATGELFF TGCAGCGGACAGGGGGCGACCGGGGAGCTGTTTTTT
TRBJ2-1 TRBV4-3 . TRBD1 CASSQEDRGYEQFF TGCGCCAGCAGCCAGGAGGACAGGGGCTATGAGCAGTTCTTC
TRBJ1-3 TRBV5-4 . . CASSLTGGNTIYF TGTGCCAGCAGCTTGACAGGGGGAAACACCATATATTTT
TRBJ2-2 TRBV12-3/TRBV12-4 . . CASRPTRTGELFF TGTGCCAGCAGGCCTACTCGGACCGGGGAGCTGTTTTTT
TRBJ1-2 TRBV28 . . CASSPPVNYGYTF TGTGCCAGCAGTCCCCCTGTTAACTATGGCTACACCTTC
TRBJ2-5 TRBV2 . TRBD2 CASSGTSGRGETQYF TGTGCCAGCAGCGGGACTAGCGGGAGAGGAGAGACCCAGTACTTC
TRBJ2-5 TRBV7-2 . . CASSSMGRASGETQYF TGTGCCAGCAGCTCGATGGGCAGGGCGTCTGGAGAGACCCAGTACTTC
TRBJ2-1 TRBV29-1 few . CSVESGSSYNEQFF TGCAGCGTTGAGTCGGGGAGCTCCTACAATGAGCAGTTCTTC
TRBJ1-3 TRBV5-6 once . CASSLAGVAGNTIYF TGTGCCAGCAGCTTGGCGGGTGTGGCTGGAAACACCATATATTTT
TRBJ2-6 TRBV27 . . CASSPLGANVLTF TGTGCCAGCAGTCCCCTGGGGGCCAACGTCCTGACTTTC
TRBJ2-1 TRBV5-1 . TRBD1 CASSSGTGPLPNEQFF TGCGCCAGCAGCTCGGGGACAGGCCCCTTACCGAATGAGCAGTTCTTC
TRBJ2-6 TRBV5-4 . . CASSLNGHSGANVLTF TGTGCCAGCAGCTTGAACGGACACTCTGGGGCCAACGTCCTGACTTTC
TRBJ2-2 TRBV4-3 . . CASSQDPGRTTPGGELFF TGCGCCAGCAGCCAAGATCCGGGTAGAACTACCCCCGGGGGGGAGCTGTTTTTT
TRBJ1-2 TRBV5-1 . TRBD1 CASSPSPPPGQGMVGYTF TGCGCCAGCAGCCCATCTCCGCCCCCGGGACAGGGGATGGTTGGCTACACCTTC
TRBJ1-1 TRBV6-2/TRBV6-3 . . CASSTLLQGQNTEAFF TGTGCCAGCAGTACTCTGCTTCAGGGTCAGAACACTGAAGCTTTCTTT
TRBJ2-3 TRBV6-2/TRBV6-3 . TRBD2 CASSRTSEIDTQYF TGTGCCAGCAGCCGGACTAGCGAAATAGATACGCAGTATTTT
TRBJ2-7 TRBV29-1 . . CSVEREYEQYF TGCAGCGTTGAACGAGAGTACGAGCAGTACTTC
TRBJ2-5 TRBV7-2 . TRBD2 CASSALAGGQETQYF TGTGCCAGCAGCGCCCTAGCGGGAGGGCAGGAGACCCAGTACTTC
TRBJ1-3 TRBV18 . . CASSPPSSRLFGNTIYF TGTGCCAGCTCACCACCGTCAAGCCGGTTATTTGGAAACACCATATATTTT
TRBJ1-2 TRBV18 . TRBD1 CASFAGTGGHYGYTF TGTGCCAGCTTTGCCGGGACAGGGGGCCACTATGGCTACACCTTC
TRBJ2-1 TRBV11-3 . . CASSLTVAGANEQFF TGTGCCAGCAGCCTCACGGTGGCAGGGGCTAATGAGCAGTTCTTC
TRBJ2-1 TRBV23-1 . . CASSPTGNEQFF TGCGCCAGCAGTCCGACGGGGAATGAGCAGTTCTTC
TRBJ2-3 TRBV7-2 . TRBD1 CASSLARSYRGGDTQYF TGTGCCAGCAGCTTAGCCCGCTCATACAGGGGCGGAGATACGCAGTATTTT
TRBJ1-5 TRBV28 once TRBD1 CASSSTGVSNQPQHF TGTGCCAGCAGTTCGACAGGGGTTAGCAATCAGCCCCAGCATTTT
TRBJ1-4 TRBV28 few . CASSPGGQGDEKLFF TGTGCCAGCAGTCCCGGGGGTCAGGGTGACGAAAAACTGTTTTTT
TRBJ1-6 TRBV3-1/TRBV3-2 . TRBD1 CASSPGQEWSPLHF TGTGCCAGCAGCCCCGGACAGGAGTGGTCACCCCTCCACTTT
TRBJ1-6 TRBV10-3 . TRBD1 CAISDDRESLHF TGTGCCATCAGTGATGACAGGGAGTCCCTCCACTTT
TRBJ2-3 TRBV5-1 . . CASSPRGRADTQYF TGCGCCAGCAGCCCCCGTGGGCGGGCAGATACGCAGTATTTT
TRBJ1-2 TRBV28 . . CASLVRGAFGYTF TGTGCCAGCCTCGTCCGGGGGGCGTTTGGCTACACCTTC
TRBJ2-2 TRBV5-4 few . CASSSGRASAPDTGELFF TGTGCCAGCAGCTCCGGGCGGGCCTCCGCCCCGGACACCGGGGAGCTGTTTTTT
TRBJ1-5 TRBV7-2 . . CASSLGQYNQPQHF TGTGCCAGCAGCTTAGGACAGTACAATCAGCCCCAGCATTTT
TRBJ2-7 TRBV5-4 . . CASSLGEVGYEQYF TGTGCCAGCAGCTTGGGGGAGGTGGGCTACGAGCAGTACTTC
TRBJ2-1 TRBV5-1 . TRBD2 CASSYTAGGYNEQFF TGCGCCAGCAGCTACACCGCGGGAGGCTACAATGAGCAGTTCTTC
TRBJ2-1 TRBV24-1 . . CATSDSYSIVVNEQFF TGTGCCACCAGTGATTCATACAGTATCGTCGTTAATGAGCAGTTCTTC
TRBJ2-1 TRBV19 . . CASSKGSSIREQFF TGTGCCAGTAGTAAAGGTAGCTCGATTCGGGAGCAGTTCTTC
TRBJ2-5 TRBV2 . . CASREGAVQETQYF TGTGCCAGCAGGGAGGGGGCTGTCCAAGAGACCCAGTACTTC
TRBJ2-3 TRBV6-6 . . CASTPLGGNTDTQYF TGTGCCAGCACCCCACTCGGGGGAAACACAGATACGCAGTATTTT
TRBJ1-2 TRBV21-1 . . CASSKVLQGGYGYTF TGTGCCAGCAGCAAAGTACTTCAGGGGGGCTATGGCTACACCTTC
TRBJ2-1 TRBV7-9 . TRBD2 CASSLELLAHNEQFF TGTGCCAGCAGCTTAGAATTACTAGCGCACAATGAGCAGTTCTTC
TRBJ2-7 TRBV27 . . CASSSRSNGAHEQYF TGTGCCAGCAGTTCTAGGTCTAATGGGGCCCACGAGCAGTACTTC
TRBJ1-1 TRBV7-9 . . CASSPRGGKTTEAFF TGTGCCAGCAGCCCGCGGGGCGGGAAGACCACTGAAGCTTTCTTT
TRBJ2-1 TRBV3-1/TRBV3-2 . TRBD2 CASSPETSGRGSYNEQFF TGTGCCAGCAGCCCGGAGACTAGCGGGAGGGGGTCCTACAATGAGCAGTTCTTC
TRBJ2-6 TRBV19 . TRBD2 CASSSWTSGTTGANVLTF TGTGCCAGTAGTTCCTGGACTAGCGGGACAACTGGGGCCAACGTCCTGACTTTC
TRBJ2-2 TRBV5-1 . . CASSPRQANTGELFF TGCGCCAGCAGCCCCCGGCAGGCCAACACCGGGGAGCTGTTTTTT